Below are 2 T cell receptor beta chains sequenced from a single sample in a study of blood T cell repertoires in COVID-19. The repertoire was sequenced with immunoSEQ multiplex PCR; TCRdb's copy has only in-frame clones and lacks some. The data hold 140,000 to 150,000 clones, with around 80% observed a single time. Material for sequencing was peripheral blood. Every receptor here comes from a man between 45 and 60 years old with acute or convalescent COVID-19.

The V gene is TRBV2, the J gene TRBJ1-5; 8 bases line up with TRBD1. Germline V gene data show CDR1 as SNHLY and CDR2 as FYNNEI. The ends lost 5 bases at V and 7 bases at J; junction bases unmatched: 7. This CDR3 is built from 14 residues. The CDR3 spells CASSNQGAEQPQHF. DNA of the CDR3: TGTGCCAGCAGTAACCAGGGGGCGGAGCAGCCCCAGCATTTT. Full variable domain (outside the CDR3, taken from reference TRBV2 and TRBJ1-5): EPEVTQTPSHQVTQMGQEVILRCVPISNHLYFYWYRQILGQKVEFLVSFYNNEISEKSEIFDDQFSVERPDGSNFTLKIRSTKLEDSAMYFCASSNQGAEQPQHFGDGTRLSIL.

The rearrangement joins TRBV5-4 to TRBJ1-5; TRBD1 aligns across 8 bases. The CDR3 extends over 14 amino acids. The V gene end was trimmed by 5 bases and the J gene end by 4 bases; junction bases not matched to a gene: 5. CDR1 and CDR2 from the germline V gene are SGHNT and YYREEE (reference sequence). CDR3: CASSLQGGNQPQHF. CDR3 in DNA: TGTGCCAGCAGTTTACAGGGGGGAAATCAGCCCCAGCATTTT. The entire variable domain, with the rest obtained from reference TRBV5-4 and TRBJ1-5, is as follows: ETGVTQSPTHLIKTRGQQVTLRCSSQSGHNTVSWYQQALGQGPQFIFQYYREEENGRGNFPPRFSGLQFPNYSSELNVNALELDDSALYLCASSLQGGNQPQHFGDGTRLSIL.